In its sample, the clone carrying this TCR beta chain was seen many times. Its target is unknown. These data come from a study of CD8 T cells in ankylosing spondylitis. Overall study results and limits: Disease-associated clones were CD8+ and fairly uncommon in peripheral blood. Several of the motif variants were reported before in synovial fluid and blood from reactive arthritis.

The CDR3 sequence is 18 residues long. The germline CDR1 and CDR2 sequences are MNHEY and SVGEGT. The germline V and J ends were trimmed by 3 bases and 0 bases, with 18 bases remaining between them. Making the TCR beta libraries involved quantitative 5'-RACE with molecular barcodes. TCRdb reanalysed the 5' RACE reads using MiXCR and keeps one entry per CDR3 protein. The sample yields 100,000 to 150,000 distinct CDR3 sequences, 9.3% seen once. This sequence joins TRBV6-2 or TRBV6-3 and TRBJ2-1; the D call may be TRBD1 or TRBD2 (5 bases each). The sequenced material came from blood, either unsorted or a sorted T cell fraction (not recorded which). The receptor was isolated from a male donor with ankylosing spondylitis or in good health (not recorded which). Here the CDR3 reads CASSYDKTRDVSYNEQFF. The CDR3, as DNA: TGTGCCAGCAGTTATGATAAAACTAGGGACGTCTCCTACAATGAGCAGTTCTTC.